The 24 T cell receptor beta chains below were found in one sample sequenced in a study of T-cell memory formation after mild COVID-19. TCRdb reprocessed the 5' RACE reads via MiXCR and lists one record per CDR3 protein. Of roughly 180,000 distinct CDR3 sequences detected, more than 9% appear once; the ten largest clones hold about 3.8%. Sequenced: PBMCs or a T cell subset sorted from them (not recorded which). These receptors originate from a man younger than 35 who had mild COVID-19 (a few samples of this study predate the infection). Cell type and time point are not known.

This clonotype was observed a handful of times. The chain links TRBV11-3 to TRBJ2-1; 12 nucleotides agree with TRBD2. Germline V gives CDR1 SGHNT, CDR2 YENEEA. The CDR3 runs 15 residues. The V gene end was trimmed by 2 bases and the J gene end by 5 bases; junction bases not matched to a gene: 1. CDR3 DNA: TGTGCCAGCAGCTTAACTAGCGGGGGGAACAATGAGCAGTTCTTC. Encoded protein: CASSLTSGGNNEQFF.

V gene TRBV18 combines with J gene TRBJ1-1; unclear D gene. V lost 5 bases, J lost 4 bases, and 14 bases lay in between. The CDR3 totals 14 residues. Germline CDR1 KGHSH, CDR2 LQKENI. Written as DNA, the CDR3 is TGTGCCAGCTCAGAAAGCTCTAGGAGCACTGAAGCTTTCTTT. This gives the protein CASSESSRSTEAFF. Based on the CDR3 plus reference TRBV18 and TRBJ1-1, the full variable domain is NAGVMQNPRHLVRRRGQEARLRCSPMKGHSHVYWYRQLPEEGLKFMVYLQKENIIDESGMPKERFSAEFPKEGPSILRIQQVVRGDSAAYFCASSESSRSTEAFFGQGTRLTVV.

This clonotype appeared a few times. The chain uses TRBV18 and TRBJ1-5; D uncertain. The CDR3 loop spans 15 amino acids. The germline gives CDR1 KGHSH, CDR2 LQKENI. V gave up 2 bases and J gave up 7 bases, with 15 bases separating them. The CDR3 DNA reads TGTGCCAGCTCACCAATAAAACATCCGGGGCAGCCCCAGCATTTT. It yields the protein CASSPIKHPGQPQHF.

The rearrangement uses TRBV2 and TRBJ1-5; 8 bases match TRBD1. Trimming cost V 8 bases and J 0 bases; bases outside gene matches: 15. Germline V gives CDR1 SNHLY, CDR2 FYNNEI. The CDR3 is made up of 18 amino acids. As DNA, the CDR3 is TGTGCCAGCGGAAACCCCCGGGACAGGACATATAGCAATCAGCCCCAGCATTTT. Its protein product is CASGNPRDRTYSNQPQHF. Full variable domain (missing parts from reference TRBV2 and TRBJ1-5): EPEVTQTPSHQVTQMGQEVILRCVPISNHLYFYWYRQILGQKVEFLVSFYNNEISEKSEIFDDQFSVERPDGSNFTLKIRSTKLEDSAMYFCASGNPRDRTYSNQPQHFGDGTRLSIL.

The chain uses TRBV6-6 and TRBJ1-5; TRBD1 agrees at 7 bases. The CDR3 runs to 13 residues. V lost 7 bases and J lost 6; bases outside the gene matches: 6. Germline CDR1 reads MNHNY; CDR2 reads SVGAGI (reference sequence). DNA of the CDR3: TGTGCCAGCAAGACAGGGACCAGTCAGCCCCAGCATTTT. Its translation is CASKTGTSQPQHF.

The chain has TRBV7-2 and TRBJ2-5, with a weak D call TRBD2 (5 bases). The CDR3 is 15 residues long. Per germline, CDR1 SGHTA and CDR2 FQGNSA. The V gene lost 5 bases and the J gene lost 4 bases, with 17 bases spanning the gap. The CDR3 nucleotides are TGTGCCAGCAGCGCCGGGAACTTTGAGGCAGAGACCCAGTACTTC. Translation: CASSAGNFEAETQYF.

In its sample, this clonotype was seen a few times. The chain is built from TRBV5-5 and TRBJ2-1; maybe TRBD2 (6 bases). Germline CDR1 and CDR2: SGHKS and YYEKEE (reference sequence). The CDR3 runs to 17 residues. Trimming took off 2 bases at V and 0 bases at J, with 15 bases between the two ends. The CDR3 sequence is CASSFSRLTSSYNEQFF. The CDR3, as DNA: TGTGCCAGCAGCTTTAGTAGATTGACTAGCTCCTACAATGAGCAGTTCTTC.

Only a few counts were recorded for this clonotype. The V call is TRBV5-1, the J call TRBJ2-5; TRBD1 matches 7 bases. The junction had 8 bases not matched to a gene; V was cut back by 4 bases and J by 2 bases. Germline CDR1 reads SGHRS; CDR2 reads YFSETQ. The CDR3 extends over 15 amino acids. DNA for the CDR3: TGCGCCAGCAGCCCTGTCCCGGGACAGCAAGAGACCCAGTACTTC. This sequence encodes CASSPVPGQQETQYF.

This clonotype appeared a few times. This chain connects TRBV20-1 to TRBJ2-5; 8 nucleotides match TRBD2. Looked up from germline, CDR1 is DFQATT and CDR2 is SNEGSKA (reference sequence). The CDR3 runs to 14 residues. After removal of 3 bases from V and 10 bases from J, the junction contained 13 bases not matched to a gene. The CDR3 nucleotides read TGCAGTGCTAGGCTTAGCGGGGAGTTTACGGGCCAGTACTTC. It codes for CSARLSGEFTGQYF.

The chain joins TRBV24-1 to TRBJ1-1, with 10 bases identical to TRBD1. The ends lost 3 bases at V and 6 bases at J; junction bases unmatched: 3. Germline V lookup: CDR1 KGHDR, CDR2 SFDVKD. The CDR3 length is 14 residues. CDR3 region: CATSDGTGVAEAFF. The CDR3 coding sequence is TGTGCCACCAGTGATGGGACAGGGGTCGCTGAAGCTTTCTTT.

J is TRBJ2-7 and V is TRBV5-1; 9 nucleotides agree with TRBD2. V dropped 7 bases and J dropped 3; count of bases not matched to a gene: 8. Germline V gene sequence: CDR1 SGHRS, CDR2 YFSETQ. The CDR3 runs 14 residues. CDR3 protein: CASGPGTSSYEQYF. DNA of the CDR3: TGCGCCAGCGGACCAGGGACTAGCAGCTACGAGCAGTACTTC.

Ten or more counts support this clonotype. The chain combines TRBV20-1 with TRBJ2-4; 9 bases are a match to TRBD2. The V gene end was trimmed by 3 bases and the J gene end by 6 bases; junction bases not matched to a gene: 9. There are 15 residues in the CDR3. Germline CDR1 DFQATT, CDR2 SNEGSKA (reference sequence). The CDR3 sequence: CSASRGSGGTNIQYF. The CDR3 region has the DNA TGCAGTGCTAGTCGGGGTAGCGGGGGTACAAACATTCAGTACTTC.

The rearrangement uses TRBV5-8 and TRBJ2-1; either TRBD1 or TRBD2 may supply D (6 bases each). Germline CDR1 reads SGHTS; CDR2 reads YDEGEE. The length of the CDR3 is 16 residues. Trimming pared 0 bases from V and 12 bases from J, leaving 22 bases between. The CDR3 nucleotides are TGTGCCAGCAGCTTGGAGGGGCCAGGGGATGTCGGGGGGCAGTTCTTC. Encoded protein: CASSLEGPGDVGGQFF. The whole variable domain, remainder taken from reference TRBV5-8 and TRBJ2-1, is EAGVTQSPTHLIKTRGQQATLRCSPISGHTSVYWYQQALGLGLQFLLWYDEGEERNRGNFPPRFSGRQFPNYSSELNVNALELEDSALYLCASSLEGPGDVGGQFFGPGTRLTVL.

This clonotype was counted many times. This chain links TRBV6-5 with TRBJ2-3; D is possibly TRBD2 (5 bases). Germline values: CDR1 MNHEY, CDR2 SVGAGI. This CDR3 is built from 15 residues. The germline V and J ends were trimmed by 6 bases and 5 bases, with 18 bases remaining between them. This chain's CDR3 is CASSSYTLALDTQYF. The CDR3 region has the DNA TGTGCCAGCAGCAGTTACACCCTAGCTTTAGATACGCAGTATTTT.

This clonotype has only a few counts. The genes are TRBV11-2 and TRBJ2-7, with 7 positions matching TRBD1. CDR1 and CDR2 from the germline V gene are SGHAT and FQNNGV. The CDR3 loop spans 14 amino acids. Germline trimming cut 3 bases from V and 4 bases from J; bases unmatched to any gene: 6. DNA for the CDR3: TGTGCCAGCAGCTTGGAGACAGGGAGATACGAGCAGTACGTC. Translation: CASSLETGRYEQYV.

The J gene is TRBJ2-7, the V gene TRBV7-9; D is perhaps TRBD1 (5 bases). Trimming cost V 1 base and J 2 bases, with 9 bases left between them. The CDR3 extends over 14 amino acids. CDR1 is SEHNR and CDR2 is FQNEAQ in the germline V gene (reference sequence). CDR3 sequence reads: CASSLGPGPYEQYF. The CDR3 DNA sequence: TGTGCCAGCAGCTTAGGTCCAGGGCCCTACGAGCAGTACTTC.

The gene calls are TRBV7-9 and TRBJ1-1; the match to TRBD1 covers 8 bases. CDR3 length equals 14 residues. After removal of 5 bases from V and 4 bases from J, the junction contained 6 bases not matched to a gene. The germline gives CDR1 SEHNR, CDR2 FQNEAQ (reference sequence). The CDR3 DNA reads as TGTGCCAGCAGCGCGCAGGGGGCATTCACTGAAGCTTTCTTT. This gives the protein CASSAQGAFTEAFF.

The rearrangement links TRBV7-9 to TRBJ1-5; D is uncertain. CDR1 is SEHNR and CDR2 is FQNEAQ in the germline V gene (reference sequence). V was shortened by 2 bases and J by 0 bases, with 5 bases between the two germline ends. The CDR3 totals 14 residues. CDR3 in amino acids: CASSLLDSNQPQHF. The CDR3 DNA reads TGTGCCAGCAGCTTATTAGATAGCAATCAGCCCCAGCATTTT.

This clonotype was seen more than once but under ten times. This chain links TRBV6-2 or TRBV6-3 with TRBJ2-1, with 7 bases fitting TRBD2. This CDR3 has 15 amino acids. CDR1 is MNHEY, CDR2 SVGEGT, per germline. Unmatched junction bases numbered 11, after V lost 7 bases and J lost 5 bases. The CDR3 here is CASTNSGGDHNEQFF. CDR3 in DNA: TGTGCCAGCACCAACTCGGGGGGAGACCACAATGAGCAGTTCTTC.

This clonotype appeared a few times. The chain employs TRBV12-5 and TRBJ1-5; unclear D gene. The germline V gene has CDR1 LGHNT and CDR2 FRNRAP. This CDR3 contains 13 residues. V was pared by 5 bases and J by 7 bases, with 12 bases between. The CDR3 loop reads CASGPDDMQPQHF. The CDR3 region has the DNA TGTGCTAGTGGTCCAGATGATATGCAGCCCCAGCATTTT. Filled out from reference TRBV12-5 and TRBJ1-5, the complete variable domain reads DARVTQTPRHKVTEMGQEVTMRCQPILGHNTVFWYRQTMMQGLELLAYFRNRAPLDDSGMPKDRFSAEMPDATLATLKIQPSEPRDSAVYFCASGPDDMQPQHFGDGTRLSIL.

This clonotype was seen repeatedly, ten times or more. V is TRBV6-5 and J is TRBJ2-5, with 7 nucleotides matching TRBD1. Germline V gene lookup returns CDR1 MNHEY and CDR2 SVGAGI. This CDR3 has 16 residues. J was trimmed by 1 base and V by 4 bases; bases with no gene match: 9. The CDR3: CASSSKGAGFQETQYF. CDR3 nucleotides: TGTGCCAGCAGTTCCAAGGGGGCCGGATTCCAAGAGACCCAGTACTTC.

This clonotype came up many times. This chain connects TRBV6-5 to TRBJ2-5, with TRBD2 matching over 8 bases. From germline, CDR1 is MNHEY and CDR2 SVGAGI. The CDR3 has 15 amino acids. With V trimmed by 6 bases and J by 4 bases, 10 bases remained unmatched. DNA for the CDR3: TGTGCCAGCAGCTGGACTAGCCGCGGGGGAGAGACCCAGTACTTC. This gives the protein CASSWTSRGGETQYF.

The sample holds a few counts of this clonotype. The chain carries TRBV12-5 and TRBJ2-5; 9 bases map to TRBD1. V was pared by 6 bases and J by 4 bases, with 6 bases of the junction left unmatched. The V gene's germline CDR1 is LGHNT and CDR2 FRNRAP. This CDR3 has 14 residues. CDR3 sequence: CASGKGTGSETQYF. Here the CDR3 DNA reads TGTGCTAGTGGAAAAGGGACAGGGTCAGAGACCCAGTACTTC.

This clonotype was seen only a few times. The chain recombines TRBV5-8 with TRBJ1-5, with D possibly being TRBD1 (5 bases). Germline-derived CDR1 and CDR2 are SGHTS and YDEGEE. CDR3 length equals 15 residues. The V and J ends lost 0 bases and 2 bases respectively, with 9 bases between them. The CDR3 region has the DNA TGTGCCAGCAGCTTGGGAGGGGCTGGCAATCAGCCCCAGCATTTT. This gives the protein CASSLGGAGNQPQHF.